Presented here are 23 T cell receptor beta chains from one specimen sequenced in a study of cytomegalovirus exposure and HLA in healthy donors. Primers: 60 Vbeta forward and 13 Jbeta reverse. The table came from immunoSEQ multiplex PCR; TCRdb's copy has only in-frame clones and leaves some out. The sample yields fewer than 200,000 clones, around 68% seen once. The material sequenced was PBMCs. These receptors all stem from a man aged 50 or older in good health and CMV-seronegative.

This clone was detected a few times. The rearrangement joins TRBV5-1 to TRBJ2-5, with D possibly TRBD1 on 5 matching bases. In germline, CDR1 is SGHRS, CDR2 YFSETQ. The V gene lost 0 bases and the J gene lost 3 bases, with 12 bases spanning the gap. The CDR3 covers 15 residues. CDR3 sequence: CASSLVGGREETQYF. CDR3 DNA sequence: TGCGCCAGCAGCTTGGTAGGCGGCAGGGAAGAGACCCAGTACTTC.

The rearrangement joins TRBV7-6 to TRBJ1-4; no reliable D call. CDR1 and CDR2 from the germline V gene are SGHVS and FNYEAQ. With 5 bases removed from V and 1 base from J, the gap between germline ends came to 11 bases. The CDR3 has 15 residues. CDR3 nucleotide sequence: TGTGCCAGCAGCATCTCGGGAGGAACTAATGAAAAACTGTTTTTT. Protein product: CASSISGGTNEKLFF.

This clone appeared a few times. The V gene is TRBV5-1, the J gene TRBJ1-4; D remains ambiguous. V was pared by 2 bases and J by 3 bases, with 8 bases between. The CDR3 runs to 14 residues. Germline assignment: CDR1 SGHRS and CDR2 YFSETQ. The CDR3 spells CASSFSASNEKLFF. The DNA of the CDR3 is TGCGCCAGCAGCTTCAGCGCCTCTAATGAAAAACTGTTTTTT. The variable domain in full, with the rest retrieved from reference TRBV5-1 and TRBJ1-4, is KAGVTQTPRYLIKTRGQQVTLSCSPISGHRSVSWYQQTPGQGLQFLFEYFSETQRNKGNFPGRFSGRQFSNSRSEMNVSTLELGDSALYLCASSFSASNEKLFFGSGTQLSVL.

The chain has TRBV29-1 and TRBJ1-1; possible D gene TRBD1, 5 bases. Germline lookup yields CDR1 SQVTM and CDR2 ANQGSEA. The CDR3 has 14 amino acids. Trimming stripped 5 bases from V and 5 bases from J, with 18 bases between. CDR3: CSVLGQGGLTEAFF. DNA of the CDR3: TGCAGCGTTCTGGGGCAGGGTGGGTTGACTGAAGCTTTCTTT.

The CDR3 DNA reads TGTGCCAGCAGCTTTGATACAGGGGGCAAAAGAGAGACCCAGTACTTC. This gives the protein CASSFDTGGKRETQYF. V and J are TRBV5-5 and TRBJ2-5; 9 positions match TRBD1. Unmatched junction bases numbered 9, after V lost 2 bases and J lost 4 bases. CDR3 length: 16 residues. The germline CDR1 and CDR2 sequences are SGHKS and YYEKEE (reference sequence).

The CDR3 DNA sequence: TGTGCCAGCAGTTTGTTACAGGGTTTTACGCAGTATTTT. As protein: CASSLLQGFTQYF. V gene TRBV27 combines with J gene TRBJ2-3; the D gene is possibly TRBD1 (6 bases). Germline CDR1 MNHEY, CDR2 SMNVEV (reference sequence). This CDR3 is 13 amino acids long. V lost 3 bases to trimming and J lost 8 bases, with 12 bases between them.

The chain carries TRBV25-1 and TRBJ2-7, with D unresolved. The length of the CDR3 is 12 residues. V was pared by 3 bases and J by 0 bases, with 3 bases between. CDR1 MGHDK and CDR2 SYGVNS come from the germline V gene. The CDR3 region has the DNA TGTGCCAGCAGTGATCACTCCTACGAGCAGTACTTC. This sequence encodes CASSDHSYEQYF.

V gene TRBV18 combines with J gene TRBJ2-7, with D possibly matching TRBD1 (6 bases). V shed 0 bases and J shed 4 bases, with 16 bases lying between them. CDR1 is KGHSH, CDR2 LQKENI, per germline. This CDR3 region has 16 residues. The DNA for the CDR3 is TGTGCCAGCTCACCACCTGGGGCAGGGGCCCTTTACGAGCAGTACTTC. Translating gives CASSPPGAGALYEQYF.

The CDR3 DNA sequence: TGCGCCAGCAGCTTAACGGGGGGCGCCCCGTTAGAGACCCAGTACTTC. It is translated as CASSLTGGAPLETQYF. V usage is TRBV5-1 and J usage is TRBJ2-5; D is perhaps TRBD2 (7 bases). This CDR3 has 16 residues. V gave up 2 bases and J gave up 4 bases, with 18 bases separating them. Germline assignment: CDR1 SGHRS and CDR2 YFSETQ.

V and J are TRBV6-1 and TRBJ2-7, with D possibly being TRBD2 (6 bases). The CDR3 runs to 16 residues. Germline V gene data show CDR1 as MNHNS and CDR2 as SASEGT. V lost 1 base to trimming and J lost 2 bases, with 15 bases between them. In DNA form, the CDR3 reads TGTGCCAGCAGTGAAGTGATTCAGGGACTCACCTACGAGCAGTACTTC. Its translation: CASSEVIQGLTYEQYF.

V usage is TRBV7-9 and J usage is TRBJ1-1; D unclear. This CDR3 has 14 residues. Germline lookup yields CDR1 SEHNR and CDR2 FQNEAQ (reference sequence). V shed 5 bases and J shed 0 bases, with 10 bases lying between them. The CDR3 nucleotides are TGTGCCAGCAGCCCGGGAGGGATGAACACTGAAGCTTTCTTT. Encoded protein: CASSPGGMNTEAFF.

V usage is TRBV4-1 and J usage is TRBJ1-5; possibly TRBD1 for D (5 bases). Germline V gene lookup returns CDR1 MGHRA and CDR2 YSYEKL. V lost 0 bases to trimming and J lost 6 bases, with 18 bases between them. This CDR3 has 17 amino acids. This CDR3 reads CASSQELGPRRAQPQHF. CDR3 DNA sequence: TGCGCCAGCAGCCAAGAATTGGGGCCCCGGAGGGCTCAGCCCCAGCATTTT.

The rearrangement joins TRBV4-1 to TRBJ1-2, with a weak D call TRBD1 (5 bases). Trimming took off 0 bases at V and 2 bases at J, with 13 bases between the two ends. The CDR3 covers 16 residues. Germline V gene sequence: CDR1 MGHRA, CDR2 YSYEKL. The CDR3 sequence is CASSQDPGERNYGYTF. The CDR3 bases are TGCGCCAGCAGCCAAGATCCGGGGGAGAGGAACTATGGCTACACCTTC.

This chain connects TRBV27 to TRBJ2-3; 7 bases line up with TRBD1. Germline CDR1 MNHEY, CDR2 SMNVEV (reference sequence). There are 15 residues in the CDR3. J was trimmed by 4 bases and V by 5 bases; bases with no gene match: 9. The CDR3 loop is CASSTQGRKADTQYF. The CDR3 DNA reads TGTGCCAGCAGTACACAGGGGCGGAAGGCAGATACGCAGTATTTT.

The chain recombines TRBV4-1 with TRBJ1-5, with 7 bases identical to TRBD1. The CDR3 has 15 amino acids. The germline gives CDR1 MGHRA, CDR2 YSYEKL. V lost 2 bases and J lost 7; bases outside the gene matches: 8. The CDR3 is CASSQFGTEGQPQHF. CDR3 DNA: TGCGCCAGCAGCCAATTCGGGACAGAAGGACAGCCCCAGCATTTT.

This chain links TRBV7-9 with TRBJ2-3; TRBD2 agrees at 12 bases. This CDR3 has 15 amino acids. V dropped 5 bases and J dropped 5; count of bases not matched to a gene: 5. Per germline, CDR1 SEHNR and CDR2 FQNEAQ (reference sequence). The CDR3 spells CASSPGLAGLDTQYF. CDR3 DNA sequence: TGTGCCAGCAGCCCCGGACTAGCGGGGTTAGATACGCAGTATTTT.

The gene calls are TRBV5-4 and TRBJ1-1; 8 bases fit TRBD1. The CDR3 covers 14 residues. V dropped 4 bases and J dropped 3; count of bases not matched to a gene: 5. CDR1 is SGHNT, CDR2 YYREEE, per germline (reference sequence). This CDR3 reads CASSAGQGYTEAFF. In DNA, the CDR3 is TGTGCCAGCAGCGCCGGACAGGGTTACACTGAAGCTTTCTTT.

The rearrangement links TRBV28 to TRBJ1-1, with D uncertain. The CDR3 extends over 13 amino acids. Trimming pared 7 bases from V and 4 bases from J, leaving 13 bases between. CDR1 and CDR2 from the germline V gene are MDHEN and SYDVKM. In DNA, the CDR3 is TGTGCCAGCAATGACTACTCTCGCACTGAAGCTTTCTTT. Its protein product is CASNDYSRTEAFF.

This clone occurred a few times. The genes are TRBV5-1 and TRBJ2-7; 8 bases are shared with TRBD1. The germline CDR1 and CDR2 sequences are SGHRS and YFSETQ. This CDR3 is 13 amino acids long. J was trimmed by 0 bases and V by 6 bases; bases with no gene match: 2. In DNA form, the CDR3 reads TGCGCCAGCACCGGACAGGGCTCCTACGAGCAGTACTTC. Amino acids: CASTGQGSYEQYF.

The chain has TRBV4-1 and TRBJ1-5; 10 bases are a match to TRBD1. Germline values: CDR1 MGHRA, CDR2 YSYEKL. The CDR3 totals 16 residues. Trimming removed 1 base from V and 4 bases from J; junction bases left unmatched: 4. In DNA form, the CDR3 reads TGCGCCAGCAGCCAAGTGACAGGGGGCGAAAATCAGCCCCAGCATTTT. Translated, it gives CASSQVTGGENQPQHF.

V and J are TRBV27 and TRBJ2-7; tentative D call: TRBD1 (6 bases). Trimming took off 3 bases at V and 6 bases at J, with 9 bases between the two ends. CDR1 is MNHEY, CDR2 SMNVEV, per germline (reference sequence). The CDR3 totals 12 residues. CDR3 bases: TGTGCCAGCAGTTTGACAGGAGCCGAGCAGTACTTC. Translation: CASSLTGAEQYF.

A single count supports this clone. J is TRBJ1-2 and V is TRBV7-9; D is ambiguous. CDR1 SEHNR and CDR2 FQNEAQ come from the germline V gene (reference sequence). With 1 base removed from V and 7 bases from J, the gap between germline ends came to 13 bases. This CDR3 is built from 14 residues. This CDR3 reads CASSLGPGLSGYTF. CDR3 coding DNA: TGTGCCAGCAGCTTAGGACCGGGGTTGAGTGGCTACACCTTC.

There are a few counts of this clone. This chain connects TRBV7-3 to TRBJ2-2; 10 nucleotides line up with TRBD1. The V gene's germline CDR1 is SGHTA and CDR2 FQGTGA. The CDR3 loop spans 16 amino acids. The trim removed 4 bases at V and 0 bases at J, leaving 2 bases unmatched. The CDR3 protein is CASSSTGGANTGELFF. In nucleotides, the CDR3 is TGTGCCAGCAGCTCGACAGGGGGCGCGAACACCGGGGAGCTGTTTTTT.